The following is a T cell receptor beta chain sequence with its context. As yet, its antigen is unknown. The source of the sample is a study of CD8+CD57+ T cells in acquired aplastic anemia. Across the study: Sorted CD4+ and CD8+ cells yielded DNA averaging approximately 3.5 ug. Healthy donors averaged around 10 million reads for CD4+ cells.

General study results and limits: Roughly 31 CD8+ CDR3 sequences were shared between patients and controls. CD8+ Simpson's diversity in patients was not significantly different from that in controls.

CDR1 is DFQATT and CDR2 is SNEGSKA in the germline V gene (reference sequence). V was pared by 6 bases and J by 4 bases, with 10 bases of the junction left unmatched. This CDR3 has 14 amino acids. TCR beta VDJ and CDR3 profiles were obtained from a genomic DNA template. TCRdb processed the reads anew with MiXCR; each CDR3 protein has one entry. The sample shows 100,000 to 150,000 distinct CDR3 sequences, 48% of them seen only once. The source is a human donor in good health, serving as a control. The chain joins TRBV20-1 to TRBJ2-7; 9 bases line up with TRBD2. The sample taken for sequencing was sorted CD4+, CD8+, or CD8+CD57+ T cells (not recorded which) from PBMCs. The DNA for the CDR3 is TGCAGTGCCACGACTAGCGGAAGTGGTTACGAGCAGTACTTC. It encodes CSATTSGSGYEQYF.